The 26 T cell receptor beta chains below were found in one sample sequenced in a study of blood T cell repertoires in COVID-19. Clones were read by immunoSEQ multiplex PCR, and TCRdb kept only the in-frame ones, dropping some. Among about 140,000 clones listed, about 88% were seen once. The material sequenced was peripheral blood. These receptors originate from a human donor with COVID-19, enrolled during active disease. The donor label of this sample is uncertain.

This sequence joins TRBV11-2 and TRBJ1-5, with TRBD1 matching 12 bases. V shed 4 bases and J 2 bases; nucleotides not matched to a gene: 6. The V gene's germline CDR1 is SGHAT and CDR2 FQNNGV. The CDR3 is 17 residues long. CDR3 coding DNA: TGTGCCAGCAGCTGTCGGGACAGGGGGCCGTGCAATCAGCCCCAGCATTTT. Amino acid sequence: CASSCRDRGPCNQPQHF.

The chain combines TRBV10-1 with TRBJ2-7, with 9 positions matching TRBD1. There are 14 residues in the CDR3. The germline gives CDR1 WNHNN, CDR2 SYGVQD (reference sequence). The trim removed 2 bases at V and 1 base at J, leaving 0 bases unmatched. DNA for the CDR3: TGCGCCAGCAGTGAGGGACAGGGGTCCTACGAGCAGTACTTC. As protein: CASSEGQGSYEQYF.

V usage is TRBV3-1 (or the pseudogene TRBV3-2) and J usage is TRBJ2-1; possibly TRBD1 for D (5 bases). The germline V gene encodes CDR1 LGHDT and CDR2 YNNKEL (reference sequence). Between the trimmed V and J ends, which lost 1 base and 3 bases, there was a span of 19 bases. This CDR3 has 18 amino acids. CDR3 in amino acids: CASSQARSRAGLYNEQFF. The CDR3 nucleotides read TGTGCCAGCAGCCAAGCACGGTCCAGGGCAGGGCTCTACAATGAGCAGTTCTTC.

V usage is TRBV5-1 and J usage is TRBJ1-1; D unclear. Germline-derived CDR1 and CDR2 are SGHRS and YFSETQ. Deletions cut 2 bases from V and 5 bases from J, with 13 bases between. CDR3 size: 14 residues. CDR3 coding DNA: TGCGCCAGCAGCTTCCCCCGGGAAGGGACTGAAGCTTTCTTT. Its translation: CASSFPREGTEAFF.

The V call is TRBV4-1, the J call TRBJ1-2; weak D call: TRBD1 (6 bases). Germline lookup yields CDR1 MGHRA and CDR2 YSYEKL. The CDR3 length is 17 residues. The V end lost 1 base, the J end lost 5 bases, and 20 bases lay between the germline ends. CDR3 nucleotides: TGCGCCAGCAGCCAAGTGGGGGGGCCCATATCCCCATATGGCTACACCTTC. Residues: CASSQVGGPISPYGYTF.

The CDR3 region is CASSPRLVSAGFF. CDR3 nucleotides: TGTGCCAGTAGTCCCCGCTTAGTCTCAGCGGGTTTCTTT. This chain links TRBV19 with TRBJ1-1; D unclear. CDR1 is LNHDA, CDR2 SQIVND, per germline (reference sequence). Between the trimmed V and J ends, which lost 5 bases and 13 bases, there was a span of 20 bases. The CDR3 runs 13 residues.

Here the CDR3 reads CASSQDGFRGEQETQYF. CDR3 DNA: TGCGCCAGCAGCCAAGATGGGTTCAGGGGTGAACAAGAGACCCAGTACTTC. The rearrangement uses TRBV4-1 and TRBJ2-5; TRBD1 might be the D (6 bases). This CDR3 comprises 17 residues. V lost 0 bases and J lost 2, with 16 bases in between. Germline CDR1 reads MGHRA; CDR2 reads YSYEKL.

The chain carries TRBV10-3 and TRBJ2-1; 8 bases agree with TRBD2. Unmatched junction bases numbered 5, after V lost 0 bases and J lost 7 bases. CDR3 length: 15 residues. The germline gives CDR1 ENHRY, CDR2 SYGVKD. The CDR3 reads CAISESTGGRNEQFF. In DNA form, the CDR3 reads TGTGCCATCAGTGAGTCGACGGGGGGGAGGAATGAGCAGTTCTTC.

V usage is TRBV10-3 and J usage is TRBJ2-1; TRBD1 aligns across 10 bases. This CDR3 is built from 14 residues. V gave up 6 bases and J gave up 8 bases; unmatched junction bases: 7. Germline loops: CDR1 ENHRY, CDR2 SYGVKD. The CDR3 coding sequence is TGTGCCATCAGGCCGGGACAGGGGTACGATGAGCAGTTCTTC. Amino acid sequence: CAIRPGQGYDEQFF.

This sequence joins TRBV7-9 and TRBJ2-7; 9 positions agree with TRBD1. The CDR3 covers 18 residues. Germline V gene data show CDR1 as SEHNR and CDR2 as FQNEAQ (reference sequence). Germline trimming cut 1 base from V and 2 bases from J; bases unmatched to any gene: 12. In DNA form, the CDR3 reads TGTGCCAGCAGCTTAGACCCTTTCCGGGACAGGGAGACCTACGAGCAGTACTTC. It specifies CASSLDPFRDRETYEQYF. Based on the CDR3 plus reference TRBV7-9 and TRBJ2-7, the full variable domain is DTGVSQNPRHKITKRGQNVTFRCDPISEHNRLYWYRQTLGQGPEFLTYFQNEAQLEKSRLLSDRFSAERPKGSFSTLEIQRTEQGDSAMYLCASSLDPFRDRETYEQYFGPGTRLTVT.

The chain couples TRBV2 to TRBJ1-1; tentative D call: TRBD1 (5 bases). CDR1 is SNHLY and CDR2 is FYNNEI in the germline V gene. The CDR3 is made up of 12 amino acids. V was cut by 7 bases and J by 1 base, with 7 bases left in between. As DNA, the CDR3 is TGTGCCAGCATCGGGGGGAACACTGAAGCTTTCTTT. It codes for CASIGGNTEAFF.

The CDR3 DNA is TGTGCCAGCAGGAGGCTAGCGGGAGATTCTGCTGCCACAGATACGCAGTATTTT. Its translation is CASRRLAGDSAATDTQYF. The chain couples TRBV2 to TRBJ2-3, with 10 bases that match TRBD2. The CDR3 spans 18 residues. Germline V CDR1 and CDR2: SNHLY, FYNNEI. The ends lost 6 bases at V and 2 bases at J; junction bases unmatched: 14.

The V call is TRBV4-1, the J call TRBJ1-3; possible D gene TRBD1, 6 bases. Per germline, CDR1 MGHRA and CDR2 YSYEKL. Trimming took 0 bases from V and 4 from J, leaving 13 bases between them. This CDR3 comprises 16 residues. This CDR3 reads CASSQDAGAEGNTIYF. Written as DNA, the CDR3 is TGCGCCAGCAGCCAAGATGCGGGGGCGGAGGGAAACACCATATATTTT.

The J gene is TRBJ1-4, the V gene TRBV5-1, with 7 bases that match TRBD1. The CDR3 runs 17 residues. V was pared by 2 bases and J by 7 bases, with 14 bases of the junction left unmatched. Germline V gene sequence: CDR1 SGHRS, CDR2 YFSETQ. CDR3 nucleotide sequence: TGCGCCAGCAGCTTTGGTCAGGGGGGATATCAGGGTGAAAAACTGTTTTTT. This sequence encodes CASSFGQGGYQGEKLFF.

The rearrangement links TRBV4-1 to TRBJ1-1, with 8 positions matching TRBD1. The CDR3 consists of 15 residues. The germline V gene encodes CDR1 MGHRA and CDR2 YSYEKL. V was clipped by 4 bases and J by 5 bases; unmatched bases: 9. CDR3 nucleotide sequence: TGCGCCAGCAGCCCGTATGCAGGGGGCTGGACTGAAGCTTTCTTT. As protein: CASSPYAGGWTEAFF.

The chain couples TRBV10-3 to TRBJ2-7, with a possible D match to TRBD1 (6 bases). Germline CDR1 ENHRY, CDR2 SYGVKD. The V end was cut by 5 bases, the J end by 0 bases, with 8 bases between. This CDR3 is built from 13 residues. CDR3 nucleotide sequence: TGTGCCATCAGTCGGGACACCTCCTACGAGCAGTACTTC. Translation: CAISRDTSYEQYF.

In its sample, this clone was seen a few times. V usage is TRBV5-8 and J usage is TRBJ1-5; maybe TRBD1 (6 bases). The CDR3 is 14 amino acids. V gave up 4 bases and J gave up 7 bases, with 15 bases separating them. Germline V gene sequence: CDR1 SGHTS, CDR2 YDEGEE. CDR3 DNA: TGTGCCAGCAGCGGAACAGGGTTCGGGCAGCCCCAGCATTTT. This translates into CASSGTGFGQPQHF.

In the case of this clone: Sequence at one end of the junction differs from germline and may be a read error. DNA of the CDR3: TGTGTCAGCAGCCTAACCGGGACAGAACGCACTGAAGCTTTCTTT. Protein: CVSSLTGTERTEAFF. This rearrangement joins TRBV27 to TRBJ1-1; 7 bases agree with TRBD1. The CDR3 covers 15 residues. Germline assignment: CDR1 MNHEY and CDR2 SMNVEV (reference sequence).

This clone was seen a single time. The chain recombines TRBV5-1 with TRBJ2-7, with 8 bases aligning to TRBD2. V trimming: 4 bases; J trimming: 7 bases; junction bases outside the gene matches: 13. CDR1 and CDR2 (germline): SGHRS, YFSETQ. The CDR3 totals 15 residues. As DNA, the CDR3 is TGCGCCAGCAGCGTAGTAGCGGGATCCCCTGGGGAGCAGTACTTC. Its translation is CASSVVAGSPGEQYF.

The CDR3: CASSTRGPNTEAFF. The CDR3 coding sequence is TGTGCCAGCAGTACTAGGGGGCCGAACACTGAAGCTTTCTTT. This chain connects TRBV27 to TRBJ1-1; 7 nucleotides agree with TRBD1. Germline-derived CDR1 and CDR2 are MNHEY and SMNVEV (reference sequence). This CDR3 has 14 residues. Trimming cost V 5 bases and J 1 base; bases outside gene matches: 4.

The rearrangement links TRBV19 to TRBJ1-5, with 7 bases aligning to TRBD1. V trimming: 7 bases; J trimming: 5 bases; junction bases outside the gene matches: 8. This CDR3 is built from 14 residues. Per germline, CDR1 LNHDA and CDR2 SQIVND (reference sequence). The CDR3 here is CASTLTGSDQPQHF. The CDR3, as DNA: TGTGCCAGTACCCTGACAGGGAGTGATCAGCCCCAGCATTTT.

The chain uses TRBV9 and TRBJ2-3, with D perhaps matching TRBD2 (6 bases). CDR1 SGDLS and CDR2 YYNGEE come from the germline V gene. CDR3 length: 14 amino acids. Trimming removed 5 bases from V and 6 bases from J, with 16 bases in between. CDR3 in amino acids: CASSRDGGKDTQYF. The CDR3 DNA sequence: TGTGCCAGCAGTCGGGACGGGGGAAAGGATACGCAGTATTTT. Variable domain in full (rest from reference TRBV9 and TRBJ2-3): DSGVTQTPKHLITATGQRVTLRCSPRSGDLSVYWYQQSLDQGLQFLIQYYNGEERAKGNILERFSAQQFPDLHSELNLSSLELGDSALYFCASSRDGGKDTQYFGPGTRLTVL.

V gene TRBV3-1 (or the pseudogene TRBV3-2) combines with J gene TRBJ2-7; 11 positions agree with TRBD2. The CDR3 consists of 18 residues. CDR1 and CDR2 (germline): LGHDT, YNNKEL (reference sequence). V trimming: 0 bases; J trimming: 2 bases; junction bases outside the gene matches: 9. The CDR3 nucleotides read TGTGCCAGCAGCCAAGAAACCCCGGGACTAGCGGATACCTACGAGCAGTACTTC. As protein: CASSQETPGLADTYEQYF.

The chain recombines TRBV6-5 with TRBJ1-1, with no clear D. V shed 7 bases and J shed 0 bases, with 9 bases lying between them. Germline CDR1 is MNHEY and CDR2 is SVGAGI. The CDR3 consists of 13 residues. Here the CDR3 DNA reads TGTGCCAGCAACAGCTTCATGAACACTGAAGCTTTCTTT. It encodes CASNSFMNTEAFF.

The chain has TRBV14 and TRBJ2-3; the match to TRBD1 covers 7 bases. The germline gives CDR1 SGHDN, CDR2 FVKESK. The CDR3 totals 14 residues. The ends lost 5 bases at V and 3 bases at J; junction bases unmatched: 5. CDR3 nucleotide sequence: TGTGCCAGCAGCACGCGACAGGGTACAGATACGCAGTATTTT. Protein: CASSTRQGTDTQYF.

V usage is TRBV5-6 and J usage is TRBJ1-6; D is uncertain. Trimming shortened V by 2 bases and J by 8 bases, and 8 bases separated the two germline ends. CDR1 and CDR2 from the germline V gene are SGHDT and YYEEEE. The CDR3 covers 13 residues. CDR3 in amino acids: CASSLNLDSPLHF. The CDR3 nucleotides read TGTGCCAGCAGCTTAAACTTGGATTCACCCCTCCACTTT.